The 5 T cell receptor beta chains below were found in one sample sequenced in a study of human T cells and chemical hapten exposure. TCRdb re-derived calls from the RACE reads in MiXCR, one entry per CDR3 protein. The sample shows 300,000 to 450,000 distinct CDR3 sequences, 4.5% to 6% of them seen only once. Stated time point: pre-sensitization, week 0. Regarding treatment: therapeutic diphenylcyclopropenone sensitization with weekly scalp DPC. The sequencing here drew on whole blood, taken in connection with sensitization to the hapten diphenylcyclopropenone (DPC). The receptor set was obtained from a woman between 50 and 59 years old with alopecia areata. Some clones in this sample may be carry-over from other donors' samples.

This clonotype was observed many times. This chain connects TRBV10-3 to TRBJ2-7; 8 nucleotides match TRBD2. V lost 5 bases to trimming and J lost 3 bases; unmatched junction nucleotides: 3. Germline V gives CDR1 ENHRY, CDR2 SYGVKD. This CDR3 contains 13 residues. In nucleotides, the CDR3 is TGTGCCATCAGTCCCCGGGAGGGCTACGAGCAGTACTTC. This sequence encodes CAISPREGYEQYF.

This clonotype was seen a handful of times. J is TRBJ1-5 and V is TRBV18, with TRBD1 matching over 8 bases. Per germline, CDR1 KGHSH and CDR2 LQKENI. The junction had 10 bases not matched to a gene; V was cut back by 2 bases and J by 1 base. This CDR3 region has 18 residues. The CDR3 DNA follows: TGTGCCAGCTCACCAGACAGGGGTTCGGGTAGGAGCAATCAGCCCCAGCATTTT. It translates to CASSPDRGSGRSNQPQHF.

The rearrangement joins TRBV10-3 to TRBJ1-5; TRBD1 aligns across 9 bases. J gave up 4 bases and V 2 bases, and 18 bases lay outside the gene matches. CDR3 length: 20 residues. Germline-derived CDR1 and CDR2 are ENHRY and SYGVKD. The CDR3 loop is CAISEETGTGILVGNQPQHF. CDR3 coding DNA: TGTGCCATCAGTGAGGAGACAGGGACAGGGATATTAGTTGGGAATCAGCCCCAGCATTTT.

At least ten counts were recorded for this clonotype. V and J are TRBV6-6 and TRBJ2-3; D call uncertain. Germline V gene data show CDR1 as MNHNY and CDR2 as SVGAGI (reference sequence). This CDR3 has 11 residues. The V end was cut by 2 bases, the J end by 11 bases, with 8 bases between. CDR3 residues: CASSYQKGQYF. CDR3 DNA sequence: TGTGCCAGCAGTTACCAAAAGGGGCAGTATTTT.

This clonotype was detected many times. Here the CDR3 DNA reads TGCAGCGTTGACTTCTTTTTCGACAGGGCGCGGAATGAGCAGTTCTTC. It is translated as CSVDFFFDRARNEQFF. This sequence joins TRBV29-1 and TRBJ2-1; 7 bases are shared with TRBD1. Germline trimming cut 3 bases from V and 7 bases from J; bases unmatched to any gene: 15. The CDR3 has 16 amino acids. In germline, CDR1 is SQVTM, CDR2 ANQGSEA.